The 15 T cell receptor beta chains below were found in one sample sequenced in a study of cytomegalovirus exposure and HLA in healthy donors. It was with 60 Vbeta and 13 Jbeta primers that the PCR ran. The assay was immunoSEQ multiplex PCR, and TCRdb's table has in-frame clones only and misses some. Recorded here are about 110,000 clones; the top ten clones represent roughly 3.5%. What was sequenced was PBMCs. Source of these receptors: a young man in good health and CMV-seronegative.

This chain links TRBV5-4 with TRBJ2-5; 10 nucleotides align to TRBD2. The J call may be mistaken, given a closer DNA end match to TRBJ2-7. The CDR3 has 15 residues. The germline CDR1 and CDR2 sequences are SGHNT and YYREEE (reference sequence). CDR3 protein: CASSLAGLANYEQYF. The DNA of the CDR3 is TGTGCCAGCAGCTTGGCGGGACTAGCGAACTACGAGCAGTACTTC.

The CDR3 coding sequence is TGTGCCAGCAGCCCCGGTGAGGGCTATGGTCAGCCCCAGCATTTT. It codes for CASSPGEGYGQPQHF. The chain is built from TRBV7-9 and TRBJ1-5; D unresolved. Germline V gene sequence: CDR1 SEHNR, CDR2 FQNEAQ (reference sequence). The CDR3 has 15 residues. Deletions cut 5 bases from V and 6 bases from J, with 17 bases between.

The chain couples TRBV18 to TRBJ2-1, with 8 bases matching TRBD2. The CDR3 spans 16 residues. Trimming took 0 bases from V and 4 from J; bases not matched to a gene: 5. CDR1 is KGHSH and CDR2 is LQKENI in the germline V gene. The CDR3 is CASSPPVSGIYNEQFF. The CDR3 DNA follows: TGTGCCAGCTCACCACCAGTTAGCGGGATATACAATGAGCAGTTCTTC. The variable domain in full, completed from reference TRBV18 and TRBJ2-1, reads NAGVMQNPRHLVRRRGQEARLRCSPMKGHSHVYWYRQLPEEGLKFMVYLQKENIIDESGMPKERFSAEFPKEGPSILRIQQVVRGDSAAYFCASSPPVSGIYNEQFFGPGTRLTVL.

J is TRBJ1-2 and V is TRBV6-1, with 11 bases fitting TRBD1. The V segment lost 5 bases and the J segment 5 bases; nucleotides outside the gene matches: 4. Per germline, CDR1 MNHNS and CDR2 SASEGT. The CDR3 has 14 amino acids. CDR3 DNA: TGTGCCAGCAGTTTCCGGGACAGGGGGTATGGCTACACCTTC. The encoded protein is CASSFRDRGYGYTF.

This sequence joins TRBV15 and TRBJ1-5, with a possible D match to TRBD1 (5 bases). Looked up from germline, CDR1 is LNHNV and CDR2 is YYDKDF (reference sequence). V was pared by 4 bases and J by 8 bases, with 15 bases between. This CDR3 is 14 amino acids long. The CDR3 sequence is CATSNGQWGEPQHF. The CDR3 DNA follows: TGTGCCACCAGCAATGGGCAGTGGGGCGAGCCCCAGCATTTT.

This rearrangement joins TRBV25-1 to TRBJ2-1; the D gene is possibly TRBD2 (6 bases). V lost 7 bases and J 0 bases, leaving 10 bases between the germline ends. The germline gives CDR1 MGHDK, CDR2 SYGVNS. There are 14 residues in the CDR3. CDR3 nucleotide sequence: TGTGCCAGCAAACACGGGGGCTCCTACAATGAGCAGTTCTTC. Translated: CASKHGGSYNEQFF.

V gene TRBV5-1 combines with J gene TRBJ2-7; TRBD1 matches at 10 bases. The CDR3 contains 15 residues. Unmatched junction bases numbered 6, after V lost 1 base and J lost 5 bases. CDR1 is SGHRS and CDR2 is YFSETQ in the germline V gene. The CDR3 loop is CASSLRTGGRDEQYF. DNA of the CDR3: TGCGCCAGCAGCTTGAGGACAGGGGGACGGGACGAGCAGTACTTC. The full variable domain, with the rest looked up from reference TRBV5-1 and TRBJ2-7, is KAGVTQTPRYLIKTRGQQVTLSCSPISGHRSVSWYQQTPGQGLQFLFEYFSETQRNKGNFPGRFSGRQFSNSRSEMNVSTLELGDSALYLCASSLRTGGRDEQYFGPGTRLTVT.

The V gene is TRBV28, the J gene TRBJ1-6; possibly TRBD1 for D (6 bases). The V end was cut by 3 bases, the J end by 9 bases, with 12 bases between. Looked up from germline, CDR1 is MDHEN and CDR2 is SYDVKM. The CDR3 consists of 14 residues. The CDR3 DNA follows: TGTGCCAGCAGTTTCCAGGGGTTGCGTTCACCCCTCCACTTT. Translation gives CASSFQGLRSPLHF.

The genes are TRBV2 and TRBJ2-1; TRBD1 is a possible D gene (5 bases). The CDR3 is 13 residues long. The V gene lost 6 bases and the J gene lost 8 bases, with 14 bases spanning the gap. Germline CDR1 reads SNHLY; CDR2 reads FYNNEI. CDR3 nucleotide sequence: TGTGCCAGCAGGCCCGCAGGGATCGATGAGCAGTTCTTC. Protein: CASRPAGIDEQFF.

The chain recombines TRBV9 with TRBJ1-1, with 9 bases aligning to TRBD1. Germline lookup yields CDR1 SGDLS and CDR2 YYNGEE. The CDR3 extends over 13 amino acids. The V and J ends lost 4 bases and 10 bases, in that order; junction bases with no gene match: 8. This CDR3 is CASSPTKGQGAFF. The CDR3 DNA is TGTGCCAGCAGCCCTACTAAGGGACAGGGAGCTTTCTTT. The variable domain in full, completed from reference TRBV9 and TRBJ1-1, reads DSGVTQTPKHLITATGQRVTLRCSPRSGDLSVYWYQQSLDQGLQFLIQYYNGEERAKGNILERFSAQQFPDLHSELNLSSLELGDSALYFCASSPTKGQGAFFGQGTRLTVV.

V gene TRBV19 combines with J gene TRBJ2-7; D is unclear. CDR3 size: 13 residues. CDR1 is LNHDA, CDR2 SQIVND, per germline (reference sequence). Trimming removed 3 bases at V and 3 bases at J, with 9 bases between. CDR3 coding DNA: TGTGCCAGTAGTATCGGAGTTTACTACGAGCAGTACTTC. Translation gives CASSIGVYYEQYF.

The V call is TRBV6-6, the J call TRBJ2-2; possibly TRBD1 for D (5 bases). Looked up from germline, CDR1 is MNHNY and CDR2 is SVGAGI (reference sequence). This CDR3 is 14 amino acids long. V lost 7 bases and J lost 7, with 16 bases in between. CDR3 sequence (DNA): TGTGCCAGCAATTCCAGGGAAAAAGGCGGGGAGCTGTTTTTT. Translated, it gives CASNSREKGGELFF.

V is TRBV9 and J is TRBJ1-5; D gene uncertain. The CDR3 length is 14 residues. Germline lookup yields CDR1 SGDLS and CDR2 YYNGEE. The V end lost 1 base, the J end lost 2 bases, and 7 bases lay between the germline ends. Here the CDR3 DNA reads TGTGCCAGCAGCGTATTGGGCGGCAATCAGCCCCAGCATTTT. Amino acids: CASSVLGGNQPQHF.

The chain employs TRBV4-2 and TRBJ2-7, with 9 bases aligning to TRBD1. Germline V lookup: CDR1 LGHNA, CDR2 YNFKEQ. V shed 1 base and J 6 bases; nucleotides not matched to a gene: 1. CDR3 length: 13 residues. Here the CDR3 reads CASSQGTGVEQYF. DNA for the CDR3: TGTGCCAGCAGCCAAGGGACAGGGGTCGAGCAGTACTTC.

J is TRBJ2-2 and V is TRBV7-2; 10 bases fit TRBD2. The V segment lost 3 bases and the J segment 7 bases; nucleotides outside the gene matches: 8. The CDR3 totals 16 residues. CDR1 is SGHTA, CDR2 FQGNSA, per germline. The CDR3 here is CASSFSSGGAVGELFF. The CDR3 coding sequence is TGTGCCAGCAGCTTCTCGAGCGGGGGGGCCGTCGGGGAGCTGTTTTTT.